One sample yielded the 7 T cell receptor beta chains listed below, sequenced in a study of OX40 agonist ivuxolimab in advanced cancers. The library relied on the immunoSEQ multiplex PCR assay. TCRdb provides this immuneACCESS table in a form limited to in-frame rearrangements. Some clones are lacking; in checked studies, under half of them reflect an unresolved V gene, and why the rest are absent is not known. The sample profile shows about 96,000 clones; more than 80% of them were found once. In total, the top ten clones hold around 5.5% of the sample. The starting material was CD4+ or CD8+ T cells sorted from blood, obtained in a trial of the OX40 agonist ivuxolimab. The receptors were sampled from an adult with an advanced solid tumor such as melanoma, head and neck, liver or kidney cancer.

The chain carries TRBV19 and TRBJ2-6; D is unresolved. The CDR3 covers 15 residues. Trimming cost V 2 bases and J 0 bases, with 5 bases left between them. From germline, CDR1 is LNHDA and CDR2 SQIVND (reference sequence). The CDR3 sequence: CASSIHISGANVLTF. CDR3 sequence (DNA): TGTGCCAGTAGTATACATATCTCTGGGGCCAACGTCCTGACTTTC.

The chain is built from TRBV16 and TRBJ1-1; D remains ambiguous. In germline, CDR1 is KGHSY, CDR2 FQNENV. Trimming stripped 1 base from V and 1 base from J, with 7 bases between. This CDR3 has 14 residues. The DNA for the CDR3 is TGTGCCAGCAGCCAATTAGTCCGGAACACTGAAGCTTTCTTT. This codes for CASSQLVRNTEAFF.

V gene TRBV19 combines with J gene TRBJ1-2; possibly TRBD1 for D (5 bases). There are 14 residues in the CDR3. Germline CDR1 and CDR2: LNHDA and SQIVND (reference sequence). V shed 5 bases and J shed 2 bases, with 12 bases lying between them. The CDR3 here is CASSDGGTNYGYTF. The CDR3 bases are TGTGCCAGTAGTGATGGCGGGACGAACTATGGCTACACCTTC.

A few counts support this clone. This chain uses TRBV18 with TRBJ1-4; 7 nucleotides agree with TRBD1. CDR1 and CDR2 (germline): KGHSH, LQKENI. J gave up 13 bases and V 3 bases, and 20 bases lay outside the gene matches. CDR3 length equals 17 residues. This chain's CDR3 is CASSPRDRSLSLSGLFF. In DNA, the CDR3 is TGTGCCAGCTCACCCCGGGACAGATCTCTGTCCTTGTCGGGACTGTTTTTT.

This clone was observed many times. The chain combines TRBV2 with TRBJ2-1, with D perhaps matching TRBD1 or TRBD2 (6 bases each). CDR1 SNHLY and CDR2 FYNNEI come from the germline V gene. Trimming cost V 7 bases and J 2 bases, with 15 bases left between them. The CDR3 contains 15 residues. DNA for the CDR3: TGTGCCAGCACCCTGTCGGGGGCCCCCTACAATGAGCAGTTCTTC. Protein: CASTLSGAPYNEQFF.

This chain uses TRBV6-5 with TRBJ2-7; 11 bases are a match to TRBD1. After removal of 3 bases from V and 6 bases from J, the junction contained 10 bases not matched to a gene. The CDR3 spans 16 residues. Germline CDR1 is MNHEY and CDR2 is SVGAGI. The CDR3 region is CASSYSFWDRGGEQYF. CDR3 sequence (DNA): TGTGCCAGCAGTTATAGCTTTTGGGACAGGGGGGGCGAGCAGTACTTC.

This clone was seen a handful of times. J is TRBJ2-7 and V is TRBV5-1; TRBD1 matches 12 bases. The germline gives CDR1 SGHRS, CDR2 YFSETQ. Losses at the gene ends were 1 base for V and 5 bases for J; bases not matched to a gene: 4. This CDR3 is built from 15 residues. Written as DNA, the CDR3 is TGCGCCAGCAGCTTGTACGGGACAGGGGGCAACGAGCAGTACTTC. Translation gives CASSLYGTGGNEQYF.